This T cell receptor (beta chain) was recorded in a study of blood T cells in healthy people across ages. Broader study findings: Diversity of TCR beta correlated strongly with naive T cell percentage.

Every sample yielded at least 6.5 million isolated PBMCs. CDR1 and CDR2 from the germline V gene are MNHEY and SVGEGT. Trimming shortened V by 8 bases and J by 3 bases, and 16 bases separated the two germline ends. This CDR3 comprises 14 residues. Combining a sample-barcoded 5' primer with a J-beta primer mix, a second PCR ran for roughly 6 to 11 cycles. Each CDR3 protein is one row after TCRdb ran MiXCR on the 5' RACE reads. The table has 1.4 million or so distinct CDR3 sequences, roughly two fifths seen once; the top ten hold more than 4%. Turning to this clonotype: What it binds is unknown.

The J gene is TRBJ1-2, the V gene TRBV6-2 or TRBV6-3, with D unresolved. Sequencing used blood. This TCR was sampled from a woman aged 18-29 years in good health. The CDR3 protein is CASRANLLYYGYTF. In nucleotides, the CDR3 is TGTGCCAGCCGGGCAAACCTCTTGTACTATGGCTACACCTTC.